The T cell receptor beta chain under discussion was sequenced for a study of T cells in Graves' hyperthyroidism and ophthalmopathy. The CDR3 spans 17 residues. Germline-derived CDR1 and CDR2 are SGHAT and FQNNGV. V lost 5 bases, J lost 2 bases, and 11 bases stayed unmatched. What was amplified from RNA transcripts were TCR beta CDR3 regions. HTBI primers were the set used in a first-round RT-PCR of the TCR CDR3. TCRdb reprocessed the multiplex PCR reads via MiXCR and lists one record per CDR3 protein. This table holds roughly 56,000 distinct CDR3 sequences, around half found once. At least ten counts were recorded for this clonotype.

This sequence was found in a woman aged 25 to 39 with Graves' ophthalmopathy. The chain links TRBV11-2 to TRBJ2-3, with TRBD2 matching over 9 bases. The sample consisted of blood. The CDR3 coding sequence is TGTGCCAGCAGCGCCCTCCTAAGCGGGAGGAACACAGATACGCAGTATTTT. Translating it yields CASSALLSGRNTDTQYF.